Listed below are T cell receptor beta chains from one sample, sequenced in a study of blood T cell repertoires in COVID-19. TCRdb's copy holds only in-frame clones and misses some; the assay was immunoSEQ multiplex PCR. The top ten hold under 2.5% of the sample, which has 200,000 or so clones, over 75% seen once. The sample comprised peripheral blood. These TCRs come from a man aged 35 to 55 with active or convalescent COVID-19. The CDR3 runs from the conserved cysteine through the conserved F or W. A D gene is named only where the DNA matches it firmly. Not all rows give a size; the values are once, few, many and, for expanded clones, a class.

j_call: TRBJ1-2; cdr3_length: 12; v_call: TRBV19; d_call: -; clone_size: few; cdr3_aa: CASSIDLSGYTF; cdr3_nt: TGTGCCAGTAGTATAGATCTAAGTGGCTACACCTTC
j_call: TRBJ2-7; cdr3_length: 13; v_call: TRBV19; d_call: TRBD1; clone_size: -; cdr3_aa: CASSANRGYEQYF; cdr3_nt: TGTGCCAGTAGTGCCAACAGGGGGTACGAGCAGTACTTC
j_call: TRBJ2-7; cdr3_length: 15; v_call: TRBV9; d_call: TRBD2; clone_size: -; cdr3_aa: CASSAGLAGEIEQYF; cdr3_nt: TGTGCCAGCAGCGCCGGACTAGCGGGAGAGATCGAGCAGTACTTC
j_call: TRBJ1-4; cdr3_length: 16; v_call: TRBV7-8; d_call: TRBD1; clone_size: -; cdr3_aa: CASSPRAGTGSEKLFF; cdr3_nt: TGTGCCAGCAGCCCGAGAGCCGGGACAGGAAGCGAAAAACTGTTTTTT
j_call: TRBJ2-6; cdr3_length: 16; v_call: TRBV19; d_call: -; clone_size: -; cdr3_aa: CASSTAHRAGANVLTF; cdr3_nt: TGTGCCAGTAGTACCGCCCACAGGGCTGGGGCCAACGTCCTGACTTTC
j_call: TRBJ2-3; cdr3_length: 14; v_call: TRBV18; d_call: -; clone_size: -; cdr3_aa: CASSPGGDGGTQYF; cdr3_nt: TGTGCCAGCTCACCTGGCGGGGATGGCGGCACGCAGTATTTT
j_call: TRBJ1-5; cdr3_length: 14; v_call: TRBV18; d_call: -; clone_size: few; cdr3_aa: CASSPAGGNQPQHF; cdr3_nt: TGTGCCAGCTCACCAGCGGGGGGCAATCAGCCCCAGCATTTT
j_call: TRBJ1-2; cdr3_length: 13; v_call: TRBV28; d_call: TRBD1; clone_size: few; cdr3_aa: CASKTGVIYGYTF; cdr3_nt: TGTGCCAGCAAGACAGGGGTGATCTATGGCTACACCTTC
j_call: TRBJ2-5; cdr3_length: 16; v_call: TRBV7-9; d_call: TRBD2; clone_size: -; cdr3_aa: CASSPTSGGGTETQYF; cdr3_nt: TGTGCCAGCAGCCCGACTAGCGGGGGAGGTACAGAGACCCAGTACTTC
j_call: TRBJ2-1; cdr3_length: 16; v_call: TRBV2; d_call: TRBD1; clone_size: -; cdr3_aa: CASRKGPGGSGGEQFF; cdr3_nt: TGTGCCAGCCGGAAGGGGCCAGGGGGCTCTGGTGGTGAGCAGTTCTTC
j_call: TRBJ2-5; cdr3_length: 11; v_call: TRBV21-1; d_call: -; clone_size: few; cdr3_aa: CASTSQETQYF; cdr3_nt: TGTGCCAGCACCTCCCAAGAGACCCAGTACTTC
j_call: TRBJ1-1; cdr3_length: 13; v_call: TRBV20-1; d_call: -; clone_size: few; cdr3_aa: CSASKRADTEAFF; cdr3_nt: TGCAGTGCTAGTAAGCGGGCAGACACTGAAGCTTTCTTT
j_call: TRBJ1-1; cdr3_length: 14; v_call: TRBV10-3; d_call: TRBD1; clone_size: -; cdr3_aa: CAIKVGTASTEAFF; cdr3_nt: TGTGCCATCAAAGTGGGGACAGCATCCACTGAAGCTTTCTTT
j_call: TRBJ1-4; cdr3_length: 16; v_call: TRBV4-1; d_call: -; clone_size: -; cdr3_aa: CASSQGGVATNEKLFF; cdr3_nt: TGCGCCAGCAGCCAAGGGGGGGTTGCAACTAATGAAAAACTGTTTTTT
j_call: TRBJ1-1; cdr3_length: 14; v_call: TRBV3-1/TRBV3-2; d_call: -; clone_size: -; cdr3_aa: CASSQGVEGTEAFF; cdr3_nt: TGTGCCAGCAGCCAAGGGGTAGAGGGCACTGAAGCTTTCTTT
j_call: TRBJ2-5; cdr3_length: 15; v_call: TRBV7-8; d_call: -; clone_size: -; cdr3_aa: CASSLAGQYQETQYF; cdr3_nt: TGTGCCAGCAGCTTAGCGGGCCAGTACCAAGAGACCCAGTACTTC
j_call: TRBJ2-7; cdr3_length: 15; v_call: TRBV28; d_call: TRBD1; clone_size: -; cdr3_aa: CASCPPGQGSYEQYF; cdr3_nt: TGTGCCAGCTGTCCTCCGGGACAGGGATCCTACGAGCAGTACTTC
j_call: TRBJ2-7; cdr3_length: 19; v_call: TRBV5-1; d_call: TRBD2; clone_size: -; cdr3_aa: CASSSGNPGLAGVVYEQYF; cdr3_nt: TGCGCCAGCAGCTCCGGCAATCCGGGACTAGCGGGAGTGGTCTACGAGCAGTACTTC
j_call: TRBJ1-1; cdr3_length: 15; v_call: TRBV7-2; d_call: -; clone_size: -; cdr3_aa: CASSLGSQTGTEAFF; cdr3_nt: TGTGCCAGCAGCTTAGGGTCACAAACGGGCACTGAAGCTTTCTTT
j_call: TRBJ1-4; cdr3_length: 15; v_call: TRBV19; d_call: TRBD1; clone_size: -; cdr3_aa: CASSIAPQGREKLFF; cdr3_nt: TGTGCCAGTAGTATAGCACCACAGGGGAGGGAAAAACTGTTTTTT
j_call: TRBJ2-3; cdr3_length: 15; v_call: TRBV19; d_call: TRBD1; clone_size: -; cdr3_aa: CASSSPGQRTDTQYF; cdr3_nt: TGTGCCAGTAGTTCCCCGGGACAGCGCACAGATACGCAGTATTTT
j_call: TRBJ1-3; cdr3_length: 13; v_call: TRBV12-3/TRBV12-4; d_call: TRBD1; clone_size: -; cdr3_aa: CASTDRGGNTIYF; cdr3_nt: TGTGCCAGCACCGACAGGGGTGGAAACACCATATATTTT
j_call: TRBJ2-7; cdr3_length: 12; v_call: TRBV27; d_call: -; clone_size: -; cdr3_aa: CASSLGGTEQYF; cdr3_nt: TGTGCCAGCAGTTTGGGCGGGACCGAGCAGTACTTC
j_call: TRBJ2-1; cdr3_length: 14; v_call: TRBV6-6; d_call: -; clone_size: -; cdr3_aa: CASSSRGSYNEQFF; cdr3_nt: TGTGCCAGCAGTTCAAGGGGCTCCTACAATGAGCAGTTCTTC
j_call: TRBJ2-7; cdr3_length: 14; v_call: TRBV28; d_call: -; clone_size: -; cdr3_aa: CASSLEGKDYEQYF; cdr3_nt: TGTGCCAGCAGCCTGGAGGGTAAGGACTACGAGCAGTACTTC
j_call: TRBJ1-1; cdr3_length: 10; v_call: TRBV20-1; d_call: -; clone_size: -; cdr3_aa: CSARDLEAFF; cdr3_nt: TGCAGTGCTAGAGACCTTGAAGCTTTCTTT
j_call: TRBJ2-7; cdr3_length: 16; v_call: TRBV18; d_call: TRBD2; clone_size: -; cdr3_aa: CASSPLGLDFSYEQYF; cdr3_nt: TGTGCCAGCTCACCATTAGGACTAGACTTCTCCTACGAGCAGTACTTC
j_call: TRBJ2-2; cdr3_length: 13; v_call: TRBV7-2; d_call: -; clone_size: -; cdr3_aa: CASSRRVPGELFF; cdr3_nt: TGTGCCAGCAGCCGGAGGGTGCCCGGGGAGCTGTTTTTT
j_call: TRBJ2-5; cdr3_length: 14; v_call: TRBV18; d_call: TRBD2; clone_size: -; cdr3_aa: CASSPTSGGETQYF; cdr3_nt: TGTGCCAGCTCACCAACTAGCGGGGGGGAGACCCAGTACTTC
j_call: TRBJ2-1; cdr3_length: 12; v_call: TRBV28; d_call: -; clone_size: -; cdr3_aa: CASSSIRDKQFF; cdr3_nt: TGTGCCAGCAGTTCGATCCGGGACAAGCAGTTCTTC
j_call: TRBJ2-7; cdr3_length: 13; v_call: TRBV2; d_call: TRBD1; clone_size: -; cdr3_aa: CASKRDSAYEQYF; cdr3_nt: TGTGCCAGCAAAAGGGACAGCGCCTACGAGCAGTACTTC
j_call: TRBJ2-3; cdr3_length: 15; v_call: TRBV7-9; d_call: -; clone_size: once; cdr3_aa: CASSFRDNPTDTQYF; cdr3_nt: TGTGCCAGCAGCTTTCGGGACAACCCCACAGATACGCAGTATTTT
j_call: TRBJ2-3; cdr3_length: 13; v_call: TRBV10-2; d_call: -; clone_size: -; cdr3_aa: CATESPPVDTQYF; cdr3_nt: TGCGCCACCGAAAGCCCCCCGGTAGATACGCAGTATTTT
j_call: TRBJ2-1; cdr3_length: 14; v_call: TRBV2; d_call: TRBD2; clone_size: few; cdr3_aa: CASSVAAGGLEQFF; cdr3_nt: TGTGCCAGCAGTGTCGCAGCGGGGGGGCTTGAGCAGTTCTTC
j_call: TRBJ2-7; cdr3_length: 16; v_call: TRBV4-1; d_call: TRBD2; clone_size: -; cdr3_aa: CASSQGSDSGFYEQYF; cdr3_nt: TGCGCCAGCAGCCAAGGTTCGGATAGCGGGTTCTACGAGCAGTACTTC
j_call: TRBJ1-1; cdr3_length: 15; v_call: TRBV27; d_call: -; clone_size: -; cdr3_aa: CASSLSRGLGTEAFF; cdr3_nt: TGTGCCAGCAGTTTATCAAGGGGTCTGGGCACTGAAGCTTTCTTT
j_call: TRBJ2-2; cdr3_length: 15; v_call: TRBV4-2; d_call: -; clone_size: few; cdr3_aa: CASSQPLENTGELFF; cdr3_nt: TGTGCCAGCAGCCAACCCTTAGAGAACACCGGGGAGCTGTTTTTT
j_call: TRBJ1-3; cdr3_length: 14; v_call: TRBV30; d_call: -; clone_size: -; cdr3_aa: CAWSTGSSGNTIYF; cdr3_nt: TGTGCCTGGAGTACAGGGTCCTCTGGAAACACCATATATTTT
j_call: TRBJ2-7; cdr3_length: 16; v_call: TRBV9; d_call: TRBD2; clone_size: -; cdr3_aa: CASSSQGGGGSYEQYF; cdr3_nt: TGTGCCAGCAGCTCTCAAGGAGGCGGCGGGAGTTACGAGCAGTACTTC
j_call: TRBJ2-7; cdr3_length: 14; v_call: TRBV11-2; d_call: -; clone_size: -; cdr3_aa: CASSFGRGTYEQYF; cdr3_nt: TGTGCCAGCAGCTTCGGCAGGGGAACCTACGAGCAGTACTTC
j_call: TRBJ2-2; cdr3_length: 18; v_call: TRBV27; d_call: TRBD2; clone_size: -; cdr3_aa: CASSFGPGRAGGTGELFF; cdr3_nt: TGTGCCAGCAGTTTCGGTCCAGGGAGGGCTGGGGGCACCGGGGAGCTGTTTTTT
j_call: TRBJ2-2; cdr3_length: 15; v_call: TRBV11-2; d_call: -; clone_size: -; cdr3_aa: CASSLFPGVTGELFF; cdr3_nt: TGTGCCAGCAGCTTATTTCCGGGAGTTACCGGGGAGCTGTTTTTT
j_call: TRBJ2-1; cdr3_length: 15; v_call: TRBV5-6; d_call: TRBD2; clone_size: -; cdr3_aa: CASSSVGLAANEQFF; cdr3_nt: TGTGCCAGCAGCTCGGTGGGACTAGCGGCTAATGAGCAGTTCTTC
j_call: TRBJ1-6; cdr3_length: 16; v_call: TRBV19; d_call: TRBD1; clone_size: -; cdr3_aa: CASSRDRGFYNSPLHF; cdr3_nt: TGTGCCAGTAGCCGGGACAGGGGATTCTATAATTCACCCCTCCACTTT